This TCR beta chain was captured in a study of T cells in tuberculosis. Overall study findings and caveats: The TCR-beta difference was not significant; alpha differences partly reflected length.

V shed 5 bases, J shed 4 bases, and the junction held 4 bases outside the gene matches. CDR1 and CDR2 from the germline V gene are SGHVS and FNYEAQ. This CDR3 is 14 amino acids long. About this clone itself: Its antigen is currently unknown.

Here immunoSEQ multiplex PCR was the method, and the copy in TCRdb shows in-frame clones only, minus some. The sample lists roughly 33,000 clones, 91% occurring once. On average around 100,000 T cells per donor were immunosequenced. The V and J genes are TRBV7-6 and TRBJ1-4; 7 bases fit TRBD1. The clonotype was recovered from a donor aged 5 to 30 with latent tuberculosis or without tuberculosis infection. Sequencing was done on a sample of PBMCs. CDR3 amino acids: CASSRGTVNEKLFF. The DNA of the CDR3 is TGTGCCAGCAGCCGCGGGACAGTTAATGAAAAACTGTTTTTT.